One T cell receptor (beta chain) is described in this entry. This entry is derived from a study of tumour-infiltrating T cells in Burkitt lymphoma. Whole-study context: Repertoire clonality predicted overall and progression-free survival.

This CDR3 is 16 amino acids long. CDR1 is SGHVS, CDR2 FQNEAQ, per germline. V lost 7 bases and J 0 bases, leaving 13 bases between the germline ends. Clones were read by immunoSEQ multiplex PCR, and TCRdb kept only the in-frame ones, dropping some. The sample lists about 9,200 clones, less than 65% seen once, with less than 6% in the top ten. This receptor was taken from a human donor with diffuse large B-cell lymphoma. The chain is built from TRBV7-8 and TRBJ2-6; D unresolved. Material: tumor tissue. CDR3 sequence: CASTRSFGSGANVLTF. CDR3 nucleotide sequence: TGTGCCAGCACCAGGAGTTTCGGCTCTGGGGCCAACGTCCTGACTTTC.